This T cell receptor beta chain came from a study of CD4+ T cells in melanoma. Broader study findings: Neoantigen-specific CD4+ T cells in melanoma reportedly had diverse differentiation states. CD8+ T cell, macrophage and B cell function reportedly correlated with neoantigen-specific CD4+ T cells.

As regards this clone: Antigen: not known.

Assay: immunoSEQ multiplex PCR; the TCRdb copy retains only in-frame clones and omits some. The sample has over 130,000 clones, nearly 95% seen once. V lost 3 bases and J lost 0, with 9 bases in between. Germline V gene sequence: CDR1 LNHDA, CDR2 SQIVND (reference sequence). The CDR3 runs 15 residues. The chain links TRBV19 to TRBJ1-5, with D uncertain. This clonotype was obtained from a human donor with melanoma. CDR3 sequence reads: CASSISRDSNQPQHF. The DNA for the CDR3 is TGTGCCAGTAGTATCAGTAGGGATAGCAATCAGCCCCAGCATTTT.